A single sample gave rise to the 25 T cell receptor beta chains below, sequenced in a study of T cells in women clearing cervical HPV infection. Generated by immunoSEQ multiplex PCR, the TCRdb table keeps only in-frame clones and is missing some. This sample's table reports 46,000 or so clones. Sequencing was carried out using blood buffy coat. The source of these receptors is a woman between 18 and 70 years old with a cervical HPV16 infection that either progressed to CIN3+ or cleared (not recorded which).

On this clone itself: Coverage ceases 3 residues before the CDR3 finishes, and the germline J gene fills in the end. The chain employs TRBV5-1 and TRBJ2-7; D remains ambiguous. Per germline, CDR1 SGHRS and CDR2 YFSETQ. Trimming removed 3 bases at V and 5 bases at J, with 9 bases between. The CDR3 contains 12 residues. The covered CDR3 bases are TGCGCCAGCAGCTCCGCGAGTGACGAG. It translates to CASSSASDE. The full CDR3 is CASSSASDEQYF.

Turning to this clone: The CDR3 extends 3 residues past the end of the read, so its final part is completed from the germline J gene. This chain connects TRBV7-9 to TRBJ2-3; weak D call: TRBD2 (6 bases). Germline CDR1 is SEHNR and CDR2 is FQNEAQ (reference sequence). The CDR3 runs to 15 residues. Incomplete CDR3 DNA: TGTGCCAGCAGCCCCCTCGACACTAGCAATCAGCCG. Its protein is CASSPLDTSNQP. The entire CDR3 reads CASSPLDTSNQPQYF. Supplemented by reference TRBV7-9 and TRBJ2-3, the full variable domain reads DTGVSQNPRHKITKRGQNVTFRCDPISEHNRLYWYRQTLGQGPEFLTYFQNEAQLEKSRLLSDRFSAERPKGSFSTLEIQRTEQGDSAMYLCASSPLDTSNQPQYFGPGTRLTVL.

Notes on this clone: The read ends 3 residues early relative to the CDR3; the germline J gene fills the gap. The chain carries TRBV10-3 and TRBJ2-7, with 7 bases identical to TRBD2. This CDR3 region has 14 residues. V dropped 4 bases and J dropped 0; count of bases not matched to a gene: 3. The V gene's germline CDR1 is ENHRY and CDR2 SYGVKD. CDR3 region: CAISVRETSYEQYF. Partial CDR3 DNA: TGTGCCATCAGTGTGCGGGAGACCTCCTACGAG.

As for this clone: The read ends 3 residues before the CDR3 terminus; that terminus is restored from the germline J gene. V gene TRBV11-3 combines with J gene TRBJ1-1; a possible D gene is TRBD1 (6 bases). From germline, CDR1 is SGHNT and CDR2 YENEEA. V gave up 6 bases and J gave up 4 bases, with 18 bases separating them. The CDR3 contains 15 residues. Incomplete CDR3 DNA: TGTGCCAGCAGTCTGACTGGTACAGGGTCCACTGAA. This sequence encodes CASSLTGTGSTE. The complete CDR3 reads CASSLTGTGSTEAFF. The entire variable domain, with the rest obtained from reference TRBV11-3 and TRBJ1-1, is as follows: EAGVVQSPRYKIIEKKQPVAFWCNPISGHNTLYWYLQNLGQGPELLIRYENEEAVDDSQLPKDRFSAERLKGVDSTLKIQPAELGDSAVYLCASSLTGTGSTEAFFGQGTRLTVV.

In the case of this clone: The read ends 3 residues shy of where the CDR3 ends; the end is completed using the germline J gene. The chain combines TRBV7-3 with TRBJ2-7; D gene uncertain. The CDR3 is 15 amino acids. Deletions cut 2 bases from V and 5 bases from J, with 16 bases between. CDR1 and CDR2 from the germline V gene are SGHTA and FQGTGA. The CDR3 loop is CASSLVAQSLNEQYF. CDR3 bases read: TGTGCCAGCAGCTTAGTAGCTCAGTCTCTCAACGAG.

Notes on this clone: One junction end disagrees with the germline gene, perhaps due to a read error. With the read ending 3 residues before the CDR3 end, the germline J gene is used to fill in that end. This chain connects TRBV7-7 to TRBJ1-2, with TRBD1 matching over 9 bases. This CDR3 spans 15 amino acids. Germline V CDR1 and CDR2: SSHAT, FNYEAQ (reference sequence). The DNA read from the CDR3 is TGTGCTAGCAGCCGGGGACAGGGAGACTACAATGAC. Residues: CASSRGQGDYND. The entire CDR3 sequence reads CASSRGQGDYNDYTF.

Incomplete CDR3 DNA: TGCAGCGTTGTAATAGCGGGCCGCCCTTACACAGATACG. This gives the protein CSVVIAGRPYTDT. The whole CDR3 protein is CSVVIAGRPYTDTQYF. The rearrangement links TRBV29-1 to TRBJ2-3; 7 bases agree with TRBD2. Sequencing ends 3 residues short of the CDR3 end; the germline J gene provides the rest. From germline, CDR1 is SQVTM and CDR2 ANQGSEA. CDR3 length: 16 residues. The V gene end was trimmed by 4 bases and the J gene end by 2 bases; junction bases not matched to a gene: 12.

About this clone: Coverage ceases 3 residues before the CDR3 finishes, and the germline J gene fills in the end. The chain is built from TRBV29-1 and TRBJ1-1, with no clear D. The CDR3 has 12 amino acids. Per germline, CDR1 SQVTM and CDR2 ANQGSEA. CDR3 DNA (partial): TGCAGCGTTGTTGGAGCTGGGCACGAA. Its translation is CSVVGAGHE. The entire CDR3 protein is CSVVGAGHEAFF.

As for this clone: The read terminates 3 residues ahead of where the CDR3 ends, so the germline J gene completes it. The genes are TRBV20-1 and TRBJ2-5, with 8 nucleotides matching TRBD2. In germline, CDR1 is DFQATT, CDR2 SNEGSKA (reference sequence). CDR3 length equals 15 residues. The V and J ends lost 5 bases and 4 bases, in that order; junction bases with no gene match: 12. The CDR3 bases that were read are TGCAGTGCTCCCACGCGAGCGGGAGAAGGAGAGACC. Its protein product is CSAPTRAGEGET. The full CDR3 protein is CSAPTRAGEGETQYF.

CDR3 bases read: TGTGCCAGCAGCTCCCGGACAGGGAACACTGAA. Encoded protein: CASSSRTGNTE. In full, the CDR3 reads CASSSRTGNTEAFF. V gene TRBV11-3 combines with J gene TRBJ1-1, with 7 bases that match TRBD1. The read finishes 3 residues shy of the CDR3 end, and the germline J gene is used to complete it. The V and J ends lost 4 bases and 1 base, in that order; junction bases with no gene match: 3. The germline V gene has CDR1 SGHNT and CDR2 YENEEA. This CDR3 comprises 14 residues.

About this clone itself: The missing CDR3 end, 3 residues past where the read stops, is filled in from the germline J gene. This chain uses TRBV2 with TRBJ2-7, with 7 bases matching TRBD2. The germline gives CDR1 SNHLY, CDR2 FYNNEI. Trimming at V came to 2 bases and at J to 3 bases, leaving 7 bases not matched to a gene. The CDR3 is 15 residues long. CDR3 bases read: TGTGCCAGCAGTGAAAAGGGCGGGAGCGGCTACGAG. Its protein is CASSEKGGSGYE. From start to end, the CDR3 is CASSEKGGSGYEQYF.

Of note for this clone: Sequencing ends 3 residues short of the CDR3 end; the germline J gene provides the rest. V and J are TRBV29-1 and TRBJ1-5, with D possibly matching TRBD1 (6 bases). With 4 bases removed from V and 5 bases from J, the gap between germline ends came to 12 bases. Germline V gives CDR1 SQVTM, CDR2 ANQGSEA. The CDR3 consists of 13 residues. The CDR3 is CSVAAGADQPQHF. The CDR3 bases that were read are TGCAGCGTTGCAGCGGGGGCAGATCAGCCC.

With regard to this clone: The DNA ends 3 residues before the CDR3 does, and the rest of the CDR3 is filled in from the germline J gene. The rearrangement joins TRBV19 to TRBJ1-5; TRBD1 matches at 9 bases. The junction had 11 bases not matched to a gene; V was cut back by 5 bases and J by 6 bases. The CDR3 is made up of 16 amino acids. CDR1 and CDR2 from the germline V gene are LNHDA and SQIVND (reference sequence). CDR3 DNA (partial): TGTGCCAGTAGTCTGGCGGGACAGGGAATTCGTCAGCCC. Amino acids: CASSLAGQGIRQP. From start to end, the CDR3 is CASSLAGQGIRQPQHF.

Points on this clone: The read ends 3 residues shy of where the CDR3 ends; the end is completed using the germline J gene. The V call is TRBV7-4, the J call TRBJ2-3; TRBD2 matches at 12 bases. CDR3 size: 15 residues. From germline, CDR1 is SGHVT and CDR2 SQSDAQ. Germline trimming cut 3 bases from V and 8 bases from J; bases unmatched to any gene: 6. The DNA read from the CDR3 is TGTGCCAGCAGCTTTATACTAGCGGGGGGAGGTACG. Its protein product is CASSFILAGGGT. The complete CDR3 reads CASSFILAGGGTQYF.

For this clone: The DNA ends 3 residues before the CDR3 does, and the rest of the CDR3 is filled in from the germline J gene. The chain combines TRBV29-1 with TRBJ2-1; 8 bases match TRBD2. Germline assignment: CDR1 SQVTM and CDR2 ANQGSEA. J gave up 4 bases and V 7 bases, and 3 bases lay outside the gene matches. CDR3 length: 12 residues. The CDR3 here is CSAAGGYNEQFF. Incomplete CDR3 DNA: TGCAGCGCCGCGGGGGGTTACAATGAG.

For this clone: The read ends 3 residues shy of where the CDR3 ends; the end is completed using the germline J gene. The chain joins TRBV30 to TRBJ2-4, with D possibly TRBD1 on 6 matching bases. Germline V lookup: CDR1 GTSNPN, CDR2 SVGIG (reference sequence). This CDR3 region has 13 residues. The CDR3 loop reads CAWSAGHGWAQYF. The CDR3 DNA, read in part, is TGTGCCTGGAGTGCGGGACACGGGTGGGCT.

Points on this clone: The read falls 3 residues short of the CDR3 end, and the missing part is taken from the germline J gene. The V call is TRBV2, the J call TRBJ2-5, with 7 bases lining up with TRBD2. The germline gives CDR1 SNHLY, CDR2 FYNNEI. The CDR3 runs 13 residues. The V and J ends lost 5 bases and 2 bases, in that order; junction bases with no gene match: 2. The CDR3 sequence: CASSLSGQETQYF. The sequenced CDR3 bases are TGTGCCAGCAGTCTTAGCGGGCAAGAGACC.

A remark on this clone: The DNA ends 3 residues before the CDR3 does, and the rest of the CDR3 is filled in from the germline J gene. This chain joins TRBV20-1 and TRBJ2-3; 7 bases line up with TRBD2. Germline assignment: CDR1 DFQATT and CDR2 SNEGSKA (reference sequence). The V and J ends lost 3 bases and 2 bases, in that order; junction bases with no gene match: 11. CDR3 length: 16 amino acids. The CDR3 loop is CSASGPSGKPTDTQYF. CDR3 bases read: TGCAGTGCTAGTGGGCCCAGCGGGAAACCCACAGATACG.

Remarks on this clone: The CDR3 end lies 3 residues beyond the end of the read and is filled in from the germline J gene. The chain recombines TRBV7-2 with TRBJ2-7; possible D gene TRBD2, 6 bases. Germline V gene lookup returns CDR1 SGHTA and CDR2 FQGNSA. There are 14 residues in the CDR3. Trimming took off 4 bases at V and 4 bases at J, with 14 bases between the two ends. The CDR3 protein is CASSSPGETYEQYF. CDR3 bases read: TGTGCCAGCAGCTCCCCGGGGGAAACATACGAG.

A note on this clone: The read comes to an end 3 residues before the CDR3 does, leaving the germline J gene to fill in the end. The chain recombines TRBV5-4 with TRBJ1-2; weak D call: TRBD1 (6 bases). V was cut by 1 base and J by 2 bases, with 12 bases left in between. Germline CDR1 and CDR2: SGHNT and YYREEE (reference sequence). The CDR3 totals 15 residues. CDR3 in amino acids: CASSLPGQKNYGYTF. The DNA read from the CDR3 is TGTGCCAGCAGCTTGCCGGGACAAAAAAACTATGGC.

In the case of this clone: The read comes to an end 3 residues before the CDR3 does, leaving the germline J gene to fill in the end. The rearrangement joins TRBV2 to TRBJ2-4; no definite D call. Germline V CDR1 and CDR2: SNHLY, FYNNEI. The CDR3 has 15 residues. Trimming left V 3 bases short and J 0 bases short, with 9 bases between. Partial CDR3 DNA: TGTGCCAGCAGTGAGATACAAATAGCCAAAAACATT. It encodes CASSEIQIAKNI. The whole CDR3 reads CASSEIQIAKNIQYF.

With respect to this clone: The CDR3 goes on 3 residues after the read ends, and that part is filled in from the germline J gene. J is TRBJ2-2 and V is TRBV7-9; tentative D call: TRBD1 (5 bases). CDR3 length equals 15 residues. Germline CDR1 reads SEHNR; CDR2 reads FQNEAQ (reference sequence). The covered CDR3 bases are TGTGCCAGCAGCTTAGAGGCAGGGTCAAATGAAAAG. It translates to CASSLEAGSNEK. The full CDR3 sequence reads CASSLEAGSNEKLFF.

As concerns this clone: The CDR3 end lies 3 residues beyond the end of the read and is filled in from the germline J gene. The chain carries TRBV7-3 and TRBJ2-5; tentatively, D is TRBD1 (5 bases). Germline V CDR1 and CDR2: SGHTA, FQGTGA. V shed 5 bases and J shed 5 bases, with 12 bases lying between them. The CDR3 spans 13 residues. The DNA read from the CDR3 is TGTGCCAGCAGCCTCAGGGATGGGGAGACC. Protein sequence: CASSLRDGET. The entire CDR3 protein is CASSLRDGETQYF.

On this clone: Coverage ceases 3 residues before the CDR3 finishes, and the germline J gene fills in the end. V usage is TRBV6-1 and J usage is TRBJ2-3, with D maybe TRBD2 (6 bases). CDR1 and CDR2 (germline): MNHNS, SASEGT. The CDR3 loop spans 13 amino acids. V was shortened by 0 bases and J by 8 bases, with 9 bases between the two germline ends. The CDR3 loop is CASSEARGVTQYF. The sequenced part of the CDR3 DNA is TGTGCCAGCAGTGAAGCGCGGGGAGTTACG.

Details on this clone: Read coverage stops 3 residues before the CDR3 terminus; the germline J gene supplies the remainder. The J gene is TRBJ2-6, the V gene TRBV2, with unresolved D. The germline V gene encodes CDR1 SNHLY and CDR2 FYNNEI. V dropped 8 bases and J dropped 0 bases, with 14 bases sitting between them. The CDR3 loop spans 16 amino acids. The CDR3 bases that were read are TGTGCCAGCTTACTGACTGAACCCTCTGGGGCCAACGTC. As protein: CASLLTEPSGANV. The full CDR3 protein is CASLLTEPSGANVLTF.